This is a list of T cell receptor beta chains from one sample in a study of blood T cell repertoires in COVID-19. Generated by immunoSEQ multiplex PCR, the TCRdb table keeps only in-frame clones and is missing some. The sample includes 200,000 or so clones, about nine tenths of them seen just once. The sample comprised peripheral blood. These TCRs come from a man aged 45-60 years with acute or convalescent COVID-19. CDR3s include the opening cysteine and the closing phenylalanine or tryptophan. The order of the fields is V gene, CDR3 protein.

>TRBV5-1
CASSGIGLAGANTGELFF
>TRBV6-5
CASSSPQYTQYF
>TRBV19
CASSMEARPGTDTQYF
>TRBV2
CASRLTGQTEAFF
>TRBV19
CASSIGGIYGYTF
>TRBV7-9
CASSQRDSSYEQYF
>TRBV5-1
CASSTQTGRITDTQYF
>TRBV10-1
CASSRDLSPGPQHF
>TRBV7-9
CASSLERVPEAFF
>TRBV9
CASSFTGTPLSEAQYF
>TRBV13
CASSNRDRGQSGANVLTF
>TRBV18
CASSPPGGVNTGELFF
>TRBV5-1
CASSLGVSGTDTQYF
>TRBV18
CASSRGSNYGYTF
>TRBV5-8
CASSSGRGVLTDTQYF
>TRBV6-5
CASSSAWAGGRNEQFF
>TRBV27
CASNPQGLITDTQYF